Reported below is one TCR beta chain. The data were obtained in a study of blood T cell repertoires in COVID-19. Study context: There were acute and convalescent COVID-19 samples, and they came from the United States, Italy and Spain. Sources were T cells, B-cell-depleted T cells, or PBMCs; the material itself was cDNA or gDNA.

Methods used by the authors: Using reference gene primer amplification, nucleated cell counts were estimated. Profiled with immunoSEQ multiplex PCR; TCRdb holds only in-frame clones, not every one. The V and J calls and clone size come from that table; D and trimming were worked out from the DNA. This table has more than 150,000 clones, under 85% appearing once. The germline V gene has CDR1 LNHNV and CDR2 YYDKDF (reference sequence). The CDR3 spans 14 residues. The V end was cut by 9 bases, the J end by 9 bases, with 18 bases between. The chain combines TRBV15 with TRBJ1-6, with D unresolved. The sample comprised peripheral blood. The clonotype comes from a human donor in a cohort sampled during active COVID-19. The CDR3 nucleotides are TGTGCCACTTCATTGACTCCGGTCGGTTCACCCCTCCACTTT. Encoded protein: CATSLTPVGSPLHF.